The 23 T cell receptor beta chains listed next were all sequenced from one sample in a study of response to subunit inactivated influenza vaccine. TCRdb analysed the RT-PCR reads with MiXCR anew, one entry per CDR3 protein. The data show 490,000 or so distinct CDR3 sequences, with about 8% seen just once and under 15% held by the top ten. Sequences were derived from PBMCs from blood, sampled around 2 years after vaccination. These receptors were obtained from a man between 50 and 69 years old who received an inactivated influenza vaccine.

This clonotype was seen at least ten times. This chain links TRBV5-5 with TRBJ1-2; no reliable D call. The CDR3 has 14 residues. Germline CDR1 reads SGHKS; CDR2 reads YYEKEE (reference sequence). Trimming stripped 10 bases from V and 1 base from J, with 17 bases between. CDR3 in amino acids: CACQRSPHNYGYTF. The CDR3 DNA reads TGTGCCTGTCAGCGGAGCCCACATAACTATGGCTACACCTTC.

A note on this clonotype: Its ends do not fully match the called genes, so a read error is possible. V is TRBV5-6 and J is TRBJ2-1, with D unresolved. The CDR3 loop spans 14 amino acids. Germline CDR1 SGHDT, CDR2 YYEEEE. For the CDR3, the DNA is TGTGCCATCAGCCCCGGACGCCCCTACAATGAGCAGTTCTTC. It specifies CAISPGRPYNEQFF.

This clonotype has at least ten counts. V gene TRBV20-1 combines with J gene TRBJ1-3; maybe TRBD1 (5 bases). V gave up 8 bases and J gave up 5 bases, with 13 bases separating them. The CDR3 runs 12 residues. Germline CDR1 and CDR2: DFQATT and SNEGSKA (reference sequence). CDR3 coding DNA: TGCAGTACTCGGACAAGTAGAAACACCATATATTTT. The encoded protein is CSTRTSRNTIYF.

The chain employs TRBV4-3 and TRBJ1-6, with 8 bases identical to TRBD1. The CDR3 has 16 amino acids. Germline CDR1 and CDR2: LGHNA and YSLEER. The V segment lost 1 base and the J segment 9 bases; nucleotides outside the gene matches: 8. This chain's CDR3 is CASSQVRTGLSSPLHF. CDR3 sequence (DNA): TGCGCCAGCAGCCAAGTCCGGACAGGGTTAAGTTCACCCCTCCACTTT.

This clonotype was found a few times. The chain joins TRBV3-1 to TRBJ2-1; possible D gene TRBD2, 7 bases. Germline CDR1 LGHDT, CDR2 YNNKEL (reference sequence). The CDR3 is 14 amino acids. The V end was cut by 5 bases, the J end by 3 bases, with 11 bases between. CDR3 sequence reads: CASSFRGGYNEQFF. The CDR3 region has the DNA TGTGCCAGCAGCTTTAGGGGGGGCTACAATGAGCAGTTCTTC.

This clonotype has at least ten counts. This chain joins TRBV7-2 and TRBJ2-1; 8 nucleotides line up with TRBD2. Trimming at V came to 0 bases and at J to 7 bases, leaving 11 bases not matched to a gene. There are 17 residues in the CDR3. Germline V CDR1 and CDR2: SGHTA, FQGNSA. Here the CDR3 reads CASSLAFPQRESNEQFF. The DNA for the CDR3 is TGTGCCAGCAGCTTAGCGTTCCCCCAGCGGGAGAGTAATGAGCAGTTCTTC.

This chain uses TRBV28 with TRBJ1-1; D not certain. CDR1 MDHEN and CDR2 SYDVKM come from the germline V gene. The CDR3 has 13 amino acids. Trimming removed 8 bases at V and 3 bases at J, with 13 bases between. The CDR3 DNA is TGTGCCAGCGTAGGCTTAGAACACACTGAAGCTTTCTTT. Encoded protein: CASVGLEHTEAFF.

Comment on this clonotype: A junction boundary mismatches the germline segment, possibly from a read error. This chain connects TRBV20-1 to TRBJ1-2, with TRBD1 matching 10 bases. The CDR3 has 16 amino acids. CDR1 and CDR2 from the germline V gene are DFQATT and SNEGSKA (reference sequence). The CDR3 spells CSAPQGTGALNHGHTF. CDR3 nucleotides: TGCAGTGCGCCGCAGGGGACAGGGGCTCTGAATCATGGCCACACCTTC.

Ten or more counts support this clonotype. The chain uses TRBV6-2 or TRBV6-3 and TRBJ2-7; D possibly corresponds to TRBD2 (5 bases). The V end lost 6 bases, the J end lost 4 bases, and 16 bases lay between the germline ends. CDR1 and CDR2 from the germline V gene are MNHEY and SVGEGT. The CDR3 extends over 14 amino acids. CDR3 region: CASSPLRADYEQYF. As DNA, the CDR3 is TGTGCCAGCAGCCCCCTCCGAGCGGATTACGAGCAGTACTTC.

The chain carries TRBV6-1 and TRBJ2-1; D gene unclear. V was trimmed by 1 base and J by 5 bases, leaving 9 bases between them. Germline CDR1 reads MNHNS; CDR2 reads SASEGT. CDR3 length: 14 residues. The CDR3 is CASSEGPPNNEQFF. DNA for the CDR3: TGTGCCAGCAGTGAAGGACCCCCGAACAATGAGCAGTTCTTC.

The chain recombines TRBV29-1 with TRBJ2-1; 7 positions agree with TRBD1. Germline lookup yields CDR1 SQVTM and CDR2 ANQGSEA. There are 13 residues in the CDR3. J was trimmed by 9 bases and V by 2 bases; bases with no gene match: 7. In nucleotides, the CDR3 is TGCAGCGTTGAACCCGGGACAGTTAGTGAGCAGTTCTTC. This codes for CSVEPGTVSEQFF.

This clonotype showed up just once. This may arise from a read error, as a much more abundant clone is one base away. This sequence joins TRBV28 and TRBJ2-1; the D gene is possibly TRBD2 (5 bases). The length of the CDR3 is 16 residues. Germline V CDR1 and CDR2: MDHEN, SYDVKM. V gave up 2 bases and J gave up 3 bases, with 14 bases separating them. The CDR3, as DNA: TGTGCCAGCAGTTTAAGGTGGGAGAGCTACTACAATGAGCAGTTCTTC. Residues: CASSLRWESYYNEQFF.

The chain employs TRBV6-5 and TRBJ2-7; maybe TRBD1 (6 bases). Deletions cut 10 bases from V and 2 bases from J, with 12 bases between. The CDR3 runs 12 residues. Germline V gene lookup returns CDR1 MNHEY and CDR2 SVGAGI. The CDR3 sequence is CATHRAPYEQYF. The CDR3 DNA is TGTGCCACTCACAGGGCCCCCTACGAGCAGTACTTC.

Many counts were recorded for this clonotype. J is TRBJ1-5 and V is TRBV6-2 or TRBV6-3, with 11 bases matching TRBD1. Germline CDR1 and CDR2: MNHEY and SVGEGT. The CDR3 consists of 16 residues. V lost 6 bases, J lost 5 bases, and 9 bases stayed unmatched. For the CDR3, the DNA is TGTGCCAGCAGGTCCGGACAGGGGGCGTGGGATCAGCCCCAGCATTTT. It encodes CASRSGQGAWDQPQHF.

This clonotype was observed a few times. V gene TRBV18 combines with J gene TRBJ1-1; 7 nucleotides agree with TRBD1. CDR3 length: 13 residues. The germline gives CDR1 KGHSH, CDR2 LQKENI. J was trimmed by 4 bases and V by 11 bases; bases with no gene match: 10. DNA of the CDR3: TGTGCCTACCCCAGGGGGAGGGGCACTGAAGCTTTCTTT. Its translation: CAYPRGRGTEAFF.

V gene TRBV2 combines with J gene TRBJ2-2; tentatively, D is TRBD2 (7 bases). Trimming removed 2 bases from V and 5 bases from J, with 9 bases in between. Germline V gene data show CDR1 as SNHLY and CDR2 as FYNNEI. This CDR3 has 14 amino acids. CDR3 nucleotide sequence: TGTGCCAGCAGTGAAAGGGGGGGGACCGGGGAGCTGTTTTTT. Protein: CASSERGGTGELFF.

The chain links TRBV20-1 to TRBJ2-6; D not certain. The CDR3 extends over 15 amino acids. Germline V gene data show CDR1 as DFQATT and CDR2 as SNEGSKA (reference sequence). V shed 1 base and J shed 2 bases, with 9 bases lying between them. CDR3 DNA: TGCAGTGCTAGAGGGACGTCCACTGGGGCCAACGTCCTGACTTTC. It specifies CSARGTSTGANVLTF.

The CDR3 DNA sequence: TGCGCCAGCAGCTTGGAACTGGTCCCAAGGAACTATGGCTACACCTTC. It specifies CASSLELVPRNYGYTF. The genes are TRBV5-1 and TRBJ1-2; D gene uncertain. Trimming took 0 bases from V and 2 from J, leaving 14 bases between them. CDR1 is SGHRS, CDR2 YFSETQ, per germline. This CDR3 region has 16 residues. Variable domain in full (rest from reference TRBV5-1 and TRBJ1-2): KAGVTQTPRYLIKTRGQQVTLSCSPISGHRSVSWYQQTPGQGLQFLFEYFSETQRNKGNFPGRFSGRQFSNSRSEMNVSTLELGDSALYLCASSLELVPRNYGYTFGSGTRLTVV.

The gene calls are TRBV11-2 and TRBJ2-5, with a weak D call TRBD2 (7 bases). CDR1 and CDR2 from the germline V gene are SGHAT and FQNNGV. Trimming pared 0 bases from V and 7 bases from J, leaving 15 bases between. The CDR3 is 15 residues long. The CDR3 is CASSLERGLRGTQYF. In DNA form, the CDR3 reads TGTGCCAGCAGCTTAGAGCGGGGGCTTCGGGGGACCCAGTACTTC.

This clonotype was observed a few times. This sequence joins TRBV6-5 and TRBJ1-1; a possible D gene is TRBD1 (5 bases). Trimming shortened V by 2 bases and J by 4 bases, and 11 bases separated the two germline ends. The CDR3 sequence is 14 residues long. Germline V gene data show CDR1 as MNHEY and CDR2 as SVGAGI. The CDR3 is CASSYAGLGTEAFF. The CDR3 DNA reads as TGTGCCAGCAGTTACGCGGGGCTAGGCACTGAAGCTTTCTTT.

Many counts were recorded for this clonotype. The chain combines TRBV5-1 with TRBJ1-4; D not certain. The CDR3 is made up of 17 amino acids. Germline values: CDR1 SGHRS, CDR2 YFSETQ. The germline V and J ends were trimmed by 0 bases and 3 bases, with 15 bases remaining between them. CDR3 sequence reads: CASSLETSDGPNEKLFF. The CDR3 region has the DNA TGCGCCAGCAGCTTGGAAACATCCGACGGTCCTAATGAAAAACTGTTTTTT.

V usage is TRBV6-1 and J usage is TRBJ2-7; D unresolved. V was clipped by 6 bases and J by 6 bases, with 24 bases between them. The CDR3 is 16 residues long. Per germline, CDR1 MNHNS and CDR2 SASEGT. The CDR3 nucleotides are TGTGCCAGCAGCGCTAGTCGACTCTCCCGGAGCCTCGAGCAGTACTTC. It yields the protein CASSASRLSRSLEQYF.

This sequence joins TRBV12-3 or TRBV12-4 and TRBJ2-7, with 14 bases identical to TRBD2. Trimming at V came to 5 bases and at J to 6 bases, leaving 6 bases not matched to a gene. The CDR3 extends over 15 amino acids. Here the CDR3 reads CASSPGLAGVGEQYF. For the CDR3, the DNA is TGTGCCAGCAGTCCGGGACTAGCGGGAGTAGGCGAGCAGTACTTC.